The clone carrying this T cell receptor (beta chain) was counted many times. Its matching antigen is unknown. This specimen belongs to a study of T cells in Graves' hyperthyroidism and ophthalmopathy. RNA transcripts gave rise to amplified TCR beta CDR3 regions. The study used the HTBI primer set for a first-round RT-PCR of the TCR CDR3. MiXCR was run by TCRdb on the multiplex PCR reads, yielding one entry per CDR3 protein. This sample has more than 350,000 distinct CDR3 sequences, with more than 12% found just once. General observations from the study: Most clonotypes expanded in the thyroid (above 0.001) were also present in blood.

The CDR3 is made up of 15 amino acids. Germline loops: CDR1 GTSNPN, CDR2 SVGIG (reference sequence). Trimming took 0 bases from V and 5 from J; bases not matched to a gene: 9. Diagnoses used clinical symptoms, serum thyroxine and TRAb, thyroid ultrasound and orbital computed tomography. This rearrangement joins TRBV30 to TRBJ2-5; TRBD1 aligns across 7 bases. Sequencing used blood. The source of this sequence is a woman aged 30 to 39 with Graves' hyperthyroidism. Here the CDR3 DNA reads TGTGCCTGGAGTGTCCGGACAGGCGCAGGGGAGACCCAGTACTTC. It codes for CAWSVRTGAGETQYF.